This is a list of T cell receptor beta chains from one sample in a study of T-cell memory formation after mild COVID-19. TCRdb reanalysed the 5' RACE reads using MiXCR and keeps one entry per CDR3 protein. The repertoire holds about 400,000 distinct CDR3 sequences, approximately 18% seen once, with around a fifth in the top ten. The specimen was PBMCs or a T cell subset sorted from them (not recorded which). The receptor source for this set is a young man who had mild COVID-19 (a few samples of this study predate the infection). Cell type and time point are not known. CDR3s include the opening cysteine and the closing phenylalanine or tryptophan. D genes are given only for firm matches. Size values are once, few and many counts, or a class for expanded clones, and some rows have none.

D | size | J | V | DNA | CDR3
- | - | TRBJ1-2 | TRBV7-2 | TGTGCCAGCAGCTTAGTAGTCCAGGGATCGGGACATGGCTACACCTTC | CASSLVVQGSGHGYTF
- | few | TRBJ2-1 | TRBV3-1 | TGTGCCAGCAGCCCCGTGACGGGGCCTTCGGAGCAGTTCTTC | CASSPVTGPSEQFF
- | - | TRBJ2-7 | TRBV4-3 | TGCGCCAGCAGCCAGACCATCTACCCCGGATCCTACGAGCAGTACTTC | CASSQTIYPGSYEQYF
- | - | TRBJ1-3 | TRBV20-1 | TGCAGTGCTAGAACGTCGTCAGTGAACGAAAACACCATATATTTT | CSARTSSVNENTIYF
TRBD2 | - | TRBJ2-7 | TRBV7-8 | TGTGCCAGCCTACAGCGGGGGGACTCCTACGAGCAGTACTTC | CASLQRGDSYEQYF
TRBD1 | - | TRBJ2-1 | TRBV30 | TGTGCCTCCGACAGGGCAAGAGGGAATGAGCAGTTCTTC | CASDRARGNEQFF
- | few | TRBJ2-7 | TRBV5-6 | TGTGCCAGCAGCTTGTTGGGGCCTGCCGAGCAGTACTTC | CASSLLGPAEQYF
- | - | TRBJ1-2 | TRBV29-1 | TGCAGCGTTCGACAGGCCTCCGGGTATGGCTACACCTTC | CSVRQASGYGYTF
TRBD1 | - | TRBJ2-7 | TRBV3-1 | TGTGCCAGCTCCCGGGAGGGGACAGGGGGCGCCGAGCAGTACTTC | CASSREGTGGAEQYF
TRBD1 | many | TRBJ2-5 | TRBV30 | TGTGCCTGGAGGGAGACAGGGGCTATGGTGGAGACCCAGTACTTC | CAWRETGAMVETQYF
- | few | TRBJ1-6 | TRBV6-5 | TGTGCCAGCAACAAAGGACAGTTCAGTTCACCCCTCCACTTT | CASNKGQFSSPLHF
- | - | TRBJ2-1 | TRBV3-1 | TGTGCCAGCAGGCAAATGGGGACCGACCTCGGGCAGTTCTTC | CASRQMGTDLGQFF
- | - | TRBJ2-7 | TRBV7-8 | TGTGCCAGCAGCCCTTTCCGCGAGCAGTACTTC | CASSPFREQYF
- | - | TRBJ1-3 | TRBV12-5 | TGTGCTAGTGGCTCGATAGGGGGAACTGGAAACACCATATATTTT | CASGSIGGTGNTIYF
TRBD1 | - | TRBJ2-7 | TRBV20-1 | TGCAGTGCCCCGACAGGGAGCTCCTACGAGCAGTACTTC | CSAPTGSSYEQYF
- | few | TRBJ2-5 | TRBV5-1 | TGCGCCAGCAGCTTGGCCTTGGGGGGTGCGACCCAGTACTTC | CASSLALGGATQYF
- | - | TRBJ1-1 | TRBV20-1 | TGCAGTGCTAGGCGCCAGGGAAACACTGAAGCTTTCTTT | CSARRQGNTEAFF
- | few | TRBJ2-5 | TRBV29-1 | TGCAGCGCCCTTCCCCCGGGACTCCAAGAGACCCAGTACTTC | CSALPPGLQETQYF
TRBD1 | - | TRBJ2-7 | TRBV7-9 | TGTGCCAGCAGTGCAGGGGGCGACGAGCAGTACTTC | CASSAGGDEQYF
TRBD2 | - | TRBJ2-3 | TRBV20-1 | TGCAGTGCCGACCCACTAGCGGGGGGAAGCACAGATACGCAGTATTTT | CSADPLAGGSTDTQYF
- | once | TRBJ2-7 | TRBV20-1 | TGCAGTGCTAGAATGGAGGGTACCTACGAGCAGTACTTC | CSARMEGTYEQYF
TRBD2 | few | TRBJ2-1 | TRBV5-1 | TGCGCCAGCAGAGGGACTAGCGGCTACAATGAGCAGTTCTTC | CASRGTSGYNEQFF
TRBD1 | few | TRBJ2-3 | TRBV12-3/TRBV12-4 | TGTGCCAGCAGTTTCCAACAGGGGGGAGATACGCAGTATTTT | CASSFQQGGDTQYF
- | - | TRBJ1-2 | TRBV5-6 | TGTGCCAGCAGCTCAGGGGCAGGCAACTATGGATACACCTTC | CASSSGAGNYGYTF
TRBD1 | many | TRBJ2-7 | TRBV7-6 | TGTGCCAGCAGCTTTGCTCCCAATCAGGGGGACGAGCAGTACTTC | CASSFAPNQGDEQYF
- | few | TRBJ2-2 | TRBV7-9 | TGTGCCAGCAGCTTCAGGGGCGGGGACACCGGGGAGCTGTTTTTT | CASSFRGGDTGELFF
- | - | TRBJ2-5 | TRBV29-1 | TGCAGCGTTGGAGCGACTAGTTCAGGGGAGACCCAGTACTTC | CSVGATSSGETQYF
- | - | TRBJ1-1 | TRBV6-5 | TGTGCCAGCAGTTACTCGAAGGGGTCCGGAGCCACTGAAGCTTTCTTT | CASSYSKGSGATEAFF
- | few | TRBJ2-3 | TRBV2 | TGTGCCAGCAGTGACCAAAGGGCAGATACGCAGTATTTT | CASSDQRADTQYF
- | - | TRBJ2-2 | TRBV7-2 | TGTGCCAGCAGCTTAGGGGCGGCCTCCGGGGAGCTGTTTTTT | CASSLGAASGELFF
TRBD1 | - | TRBJ1-2 | TRBV11-2 | TGTGCCAGCAGCCAGACAGGGACCCCTAACTATGGCTACACCTTC | CASSQTGTPNYGYTF
- | few | TRBJ2-4 | TRBV20-1 | TGCAGTGCAGCGGACCGGAGTGACATTCAGTACTTC | CSAADRSDIQYF
- | few | TRBJ1-1 | TRBV5-6 | TGTGCCAGCAACCGGGACCGGAGAGACTCTGAAGCTTTCTTT | CASNRDRRDSEAFF
- | - | TRBJ1-1 | TRBV11-2 | TGTGCCAGCAGCATAAGTTACTCATACGGTGAAGCTTTCTTT | CASSISYSYGEAFF
- | few | TRBJ2-2 | TRBV9 | TGTGCCAGCAGCGTAGTCGCGGGCATCGACGGGGAGCTGTTTTTT | CASSVVAGIDGELFF
- | - | TRBJ1-1 | TRBV7-8 | TGTGCCAGCAGCTTAGTGGGCAGCTACACTGAAGCTTTCTTT | CASSLVGSYTEAFF
- | - | TRBJ1-2 | TRBV24-1 | TGTGCCACCAGTGATTTCGGACAGAACTATGGCTACACCTTC | CATSDFGQNYGYTF
TRBD1 | - | TRBJ1-1 | TRBV28 | TGTGCCAGCGTCCAAGGGGGACAGGGAGGGGCTTTCTTT | CASVQGGQGGAFF
- | many | TRBJ1-5 | TRBV19 | TGTGCCAGCAGTTTGAGCCAGGGGTATCAGCCCCAGCATTTT | CASSLSQGYQPQHF
- | few | TRBJ1-2 | TRBV6-2/TRBV6-3 | TGTGCCAGCAGACCGGACAGAGGTTTCTTAGGCTACACCTTC | CASRPDRGFLGYTF
TRBD1 | - | TRBJ2-7 | TRBV20-1 | TGCAGTGCCAACCAGGGGGCCGCCTACGAGCAGTACTTC | CSANQGAAYEQYF
- | - | TRBJ1-6 | TRBV3-1 | TGTGCCAGCAGCCAACAATGGGCGCAGGGTAATTCACCCCTCCACTTT | CASSQQWAQGNSPLHF
TRBD1 | - | TRBJ2-7 | TRBV7-9 | TGTGCCAGCAGCCCGACAGGGAACCCCTACGAGCAGTACTTC | CASSPTGNPYEQYF
TRBD2 | few | TRBJ2-1 | TRBV7-9 | TGTGCCAGCAGCCCCCCCGGGACTAGCATCCATGAGCAGTTCTTC | CASSPPGTSIHEQFF
- | many | TRBJ1-6 | TRBV11-2 | TGTGCCAGCAGCTCCCTGTATAATTCACCCCTCCACTTT | CASSSLYNSPLHF
- | - | TRBJ2-1 | TRBV7-9 | TGTGCCAGCTTGACCTCTAAGGGCGGAGAGCAGTTCTTC | CASLTSKGGEQFF
TRBD2 | - | TRBJ2-1 | TRBV6-2/TRBV6-3 | TGTGCCAGCAGTACCAGACTAGCGGGGGATGTGTTCTTC | CASSTRLAGDVFF
- | few | TRBJ2-3 | TRBV9 | TGTGCCAGCAGCGGATTCGGGGGACACACAGATACGCAGTATTTT | CASSGFGGHTDTQYF
TRBD2 | few | TRBJ2-3 | TRBV7-2 | TGTGCCAGCAGCTCCAAACTAGCGGGGACAATGACAGATACGCAGTATTTT | CASSSKLAGTMTDTQYF
TRBD1 | few | TRBJ2-7 | TRBV12-3/TRBV12-4 | TGTGCCAGCAGTTCGCCCGGGACAGGGGACCCCTACGAGCAGTACTTC | CASSSPGTGDPYEQYF
TRBD2 | - | TRBJ2-3 | TRBV7-2 | TGTGCCAGCAGCCCGAGCCCGGGACTAGCGGGGGGGCGAAGGGCAGATACGCAGTATTTT | CASSPSPGLAGGRRADTQYF
- | - | TRBJ1-1 | TRBV7-9 | TGTGCCAGCAGCGGCGACAGCCCCGAACGTTATGACACTGAAGCTTTCTTT | CASSGDSPERYDTEAFF
TRBD1 | few | TRBJ1-5 | TRBV7-9 | TGTGCCAGCAGCCCCACAGGGGATCAGCCCCAGCATTTT | CASSPTGDQPQHF
- | few | TRBJ1-1 | TRBV7-2 | TGTGCCAGCAGCGGAAGAGGGGGGAACACTGAAGCTTTCTTT | CASSGRGGNTEAFF
- | few | TRBJ1-2 | TRBV13 | TGTGCCAGCAGCTACTCGTCGTCGGGTCTAGGTGGCTACACCTTC | CASSYSSSGLGGYTF
- | few | TRBJ1-2 | TRBV7-9 | TGTGCCAGCAGCTTAGAAGGGGCGTATGGCTACACCTTC | CASSLEGAYGYTF
TRBD1 | many | TRBJ1-6 | TRBV7-9 | TGTGCCAGCAGCTCAGCCGACAGGGGGCTGACACCCCTCCACTTT | CASSSADRGLTPLHF
- | - | TRBJ1-5 | TRBV10-3 | TGTGCCATCAGTGAGAAAGGGGCCACTCAGCCCCAGCATTTT | CAISEKGATQPQHF